This TCR beta chain emerged from a study of control samples from healthy donors and cancer patients. The assay was immunoSEQ multiplex PCR, and TCRdb's table has in-frame clones only and misses some. The table lists about 130,000 clones, over 75% of them singletons. The source of this sequence is a man aged 50-59 years in good health. The sequencing input was blood.

Here the CDR3 reads CASSLPEASGGTSQYF. For the CDR3, the DNA is TGCGCCAGCAGCTTGCCCGAAGCTAGCGGGGGCACTTCCCAGTACTTC. This chain links TRBV5-1 with TRBJ2-5, with 10 nucleotides matching TRBD2. In germline, CDR1 is SGHRS, CDR2 YFSETQ. The CDR3 has 16 residues. The V and J ends lost 1 base and 9 bases, in that order; junction bases with no gene match: 12. The variable domain in full, with the rest retrieved from reference TRBV5-1 and TRBJ2-5, is KAGVTQTPRYLIKTRGQQVTLSCSPISGHRSVSWYQQTPGQGLQFLFEYFSETQRNKGNFPGRFSGRQFSNSRSEMNVSTLELGDSALYLCASSLPEASGGTSQYFGPGTRLLVL.